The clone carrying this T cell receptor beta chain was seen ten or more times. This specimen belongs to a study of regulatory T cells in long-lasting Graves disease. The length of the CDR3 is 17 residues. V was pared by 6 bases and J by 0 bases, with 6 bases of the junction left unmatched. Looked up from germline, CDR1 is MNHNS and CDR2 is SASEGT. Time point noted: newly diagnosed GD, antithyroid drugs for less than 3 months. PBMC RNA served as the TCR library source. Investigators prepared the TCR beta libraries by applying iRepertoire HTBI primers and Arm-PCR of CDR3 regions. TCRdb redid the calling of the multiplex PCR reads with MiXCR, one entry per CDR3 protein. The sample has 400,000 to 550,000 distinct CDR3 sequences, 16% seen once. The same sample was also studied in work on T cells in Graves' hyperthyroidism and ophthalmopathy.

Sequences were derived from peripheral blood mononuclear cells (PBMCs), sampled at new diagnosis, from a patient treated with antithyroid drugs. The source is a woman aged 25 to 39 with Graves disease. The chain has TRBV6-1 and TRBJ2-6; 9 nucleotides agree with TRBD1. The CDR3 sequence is CASRHRDRVSGANVLTF. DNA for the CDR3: TGTGCCAGCAGACACCGGGACAGGGTCTCTGGGGCCAACGTCCTGACTTTC.